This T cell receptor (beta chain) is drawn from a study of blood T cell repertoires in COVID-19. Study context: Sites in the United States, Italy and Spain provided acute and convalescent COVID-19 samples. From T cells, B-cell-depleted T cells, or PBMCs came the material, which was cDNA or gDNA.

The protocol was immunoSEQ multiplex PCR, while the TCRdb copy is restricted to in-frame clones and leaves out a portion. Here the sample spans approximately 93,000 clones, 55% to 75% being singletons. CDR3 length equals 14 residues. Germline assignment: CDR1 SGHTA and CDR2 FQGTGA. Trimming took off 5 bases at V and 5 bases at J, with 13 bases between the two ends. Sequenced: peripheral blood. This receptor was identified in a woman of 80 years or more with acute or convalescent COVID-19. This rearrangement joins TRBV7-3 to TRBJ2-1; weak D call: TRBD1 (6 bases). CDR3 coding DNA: TGTGCCAGCAGCCCGAAGAGGGGGAACAATGAGCAGTTCTTC. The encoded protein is CASSPKRGNNEQFF.